This T cell receptor (beta chain) was identified during a study of blood T cell repertoires in COVID-19 (dated by TCRdb to about 2020). For context, the study as a whole: Samples from collaborators originated in the United States, Italy and Spain and spanned both the acute and convalescent phases of COVID-19. The material from the prospective study consisted of cDNA or gDNA derived from T cells, B-cell-depleted T cells, or PBMCs. Subjects who had been exposed to COVID-19, were actively infected with it, or had recovered from it provided the deeply sampled blood TCRbeta repertoires that made up the dataset. The repertoires were released in a freely available public database intended as a resource for research on the immune response to SARS-CoV-2. The samples were drawn from two sources: the first 160 participants of the ongoing ImmuneRACE study, and over 1,000 subjects contributed by 6 global collaborators. The sample metadata nearly always contained a de-identified subject ID, COVID-19 status, age in years and sex. Where HLA class I and class II types were available, the types were taken from metadata supplied by the sample provider, not from assay-based typing. The paper as a whole reports these results and caveats: The quantity of clinical and demographic metadata differed by source and by participant and was supplied without curation.

This clone was counted a single time. It lacks a known antigen. Per-base quality was not reported, and no clone a single base away is much larger than it. Whole blood was collected in K2EDTA tubes by collaborating institutions according to the institutions' own protocols. For TCRbeta analysis, collaborators shipped samples in one of three forms: frozen whole blood, isolated PBMCs, or DNA extracted from either of those sample types. The CDR3 runs 13 amino acids, cysteine and phenylalanine included. Only the CDR3 portion is preserved as DNA: 39 bases, with reading frame beginning at the first base. V gives up 3 bases and J gives up 7 bases, and the segment between their germline ends measures 11 bases. Per the germline V gene (reference sequence), SEHNR is the CDR1 and FQNEAQ is the CDR2. TCRbeta CDR3 regions were amplified from genomic DNA using the immunoSEQ Assay, a bias-controlled multiplex PCR. The authors' analysis ran thus. The number of nucleated cells in each sample was estimated by amplification of reference gene primers within the assay. To quantify the absolute abundance of each unique TCRbeta CDR3 rearrangement, sequence reads were collapsed and filtered. For each sample, productive Simpson clonality was calculated as the square root of Simpson's diversity index over productive rearrangements. Drawn from immuneACCESS, this table holds only the in-frame rearrangements with V and J called that TCRdb kept. Clones are partly lost; checked studies trace under half to an unresolved V gene and leave the rest unexplained. The V and J calls and the clone size are those of that table, but D and trimming were determined from the DNA. The sample table records about 130,000 clones; around 80% of these occur just once. 1.9% of the sample goes to the ten largest clones.

The chain joins TRBV7-9 to TRBJ2-3; the D gene identity is not certain. Sequenced sample: peripheral blood. The clonotype comes from a man between 65 and 85 years old with acute or convalescent COVID-19. The CDR3 here reads CASSFNSPNTQYF. The sequenced DNA: TGTGCCAGCAGCTTCAATAGCCCGAATACGCAGTATTTT.